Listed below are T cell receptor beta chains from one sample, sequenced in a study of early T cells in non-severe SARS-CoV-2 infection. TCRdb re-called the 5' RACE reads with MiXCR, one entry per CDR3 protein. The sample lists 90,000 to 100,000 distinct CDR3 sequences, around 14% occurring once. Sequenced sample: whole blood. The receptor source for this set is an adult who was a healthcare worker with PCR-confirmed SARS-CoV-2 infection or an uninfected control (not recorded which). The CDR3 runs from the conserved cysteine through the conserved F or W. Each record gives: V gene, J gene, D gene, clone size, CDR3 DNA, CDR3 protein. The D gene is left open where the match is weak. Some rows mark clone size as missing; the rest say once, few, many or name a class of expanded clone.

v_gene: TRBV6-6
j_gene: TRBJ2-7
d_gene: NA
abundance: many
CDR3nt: TGTGCCAGCAGTTACACCATGATCAATAGGTTGGGGAGTAACGAGCAGTACTTC
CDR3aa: CASSYTMINRLGSNEQYF

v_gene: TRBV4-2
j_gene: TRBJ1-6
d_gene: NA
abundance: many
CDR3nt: TGTGCCAGCAGTCGGCCCACTACGGGCCTCGGTTCACCCCTCCACTTT
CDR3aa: CASSRPTTGLGSPLHF

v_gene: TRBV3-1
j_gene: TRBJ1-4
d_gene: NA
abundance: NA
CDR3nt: TGTGCCAGCAGCCTCCGGTCAGGGGTTGAAAAACTGTTTTTT
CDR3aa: CASSLRSGVEKLFF

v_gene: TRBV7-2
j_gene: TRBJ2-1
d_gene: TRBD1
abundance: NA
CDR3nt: TGTGCCAGCAGCTTAGCGACAGGGGGGTACAATGAGCAGTTCTTC
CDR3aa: CASSLATGGYNEQFF

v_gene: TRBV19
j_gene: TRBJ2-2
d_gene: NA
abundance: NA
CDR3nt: TGTGCCAGTAATCGGCCGCGATGGGACACCGGGGAGCTGTTTTTT
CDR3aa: CASNRPRWDTGELFF

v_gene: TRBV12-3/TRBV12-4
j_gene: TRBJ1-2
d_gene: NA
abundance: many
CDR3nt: TGTGCCAGCAGTTTTCGGGATAACTATGGCTACACCTTC
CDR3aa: CASSFRDNYGYTF

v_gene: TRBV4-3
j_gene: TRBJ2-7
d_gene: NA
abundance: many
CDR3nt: TGCGCCAGCAGCCAAGATCAGGGACCCTACGAGCAGTACTTC
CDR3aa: CASSQDQGPYEQYF

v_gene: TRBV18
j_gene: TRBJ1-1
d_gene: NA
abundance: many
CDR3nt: TGTGCCAGCTCACCGGAGTGGCAGAACACTGAAGCTTTCTTT
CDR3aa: CASSPEWQNTEAFF

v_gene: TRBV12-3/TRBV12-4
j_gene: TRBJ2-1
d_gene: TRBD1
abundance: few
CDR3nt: TGTGCCAGGGGCTTAGACAGGGGGCCTTACAATGAGCAGTTCTTC
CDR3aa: CARGLDRGPYNEQFF

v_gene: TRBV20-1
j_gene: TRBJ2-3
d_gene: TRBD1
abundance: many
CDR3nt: TGCAGTGCTAGAAGGACGGACAGGGTTATCCTGAGCACAGATACGCAGTATTTT
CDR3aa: CSARRTDRVILSTDTQYF

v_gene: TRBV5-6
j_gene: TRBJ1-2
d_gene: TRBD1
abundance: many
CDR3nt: TGTGCCAGCAGCCCCTTGACAGGGACTTATGGCTACACCTTC
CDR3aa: CASSPLTGTYGYTF

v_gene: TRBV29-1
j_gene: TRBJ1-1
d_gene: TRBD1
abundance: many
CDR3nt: TGCAGCGTTACGACAGGGGGGAACACTGAAGCTTTCTTT
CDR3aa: CSVTTGGNTEAFF

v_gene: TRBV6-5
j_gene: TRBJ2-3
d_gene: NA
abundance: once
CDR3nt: TGTGCCAGCACCCGCCAGGGCACAGATACGCAGTATTTT
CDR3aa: CASTRQGTDTQYF

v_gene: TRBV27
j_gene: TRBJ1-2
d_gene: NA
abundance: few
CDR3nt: TGTGCCAGCAGTCCAAGGATGAGGTCCTATGGCTACACCTTC
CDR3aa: CASSPRMRSYGYTF

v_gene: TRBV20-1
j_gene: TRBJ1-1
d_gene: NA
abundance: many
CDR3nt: TGCAGTACGATCCCCAAACGACAGGAAGCTTTCTTT
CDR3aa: CSTIPKRQEAFF

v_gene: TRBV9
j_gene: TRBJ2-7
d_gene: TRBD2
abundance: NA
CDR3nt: TGTGCCAGCAGCGTAGACCCTAGCGGGGGGGCTTACGAGCAGTACTTC
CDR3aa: CASSVDPSGGAYEQYF

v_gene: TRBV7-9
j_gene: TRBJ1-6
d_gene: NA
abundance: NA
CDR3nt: TGTGCCAGCAGGCTCATAGGGGATTCACCCCTCCACTTT
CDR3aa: CASRLIGDSPLHF

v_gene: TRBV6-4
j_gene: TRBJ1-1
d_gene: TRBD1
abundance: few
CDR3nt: TGTGCCAGCAGTCCCCTCGGACAGGGGGCTTTGTTGTTGTTCTTT
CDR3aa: CASSPLGQGALLLFF

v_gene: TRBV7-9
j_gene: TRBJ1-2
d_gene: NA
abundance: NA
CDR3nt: TGTGCCAGCAGCTTAGAGGCGGGGGACCTTTATGGCTACACCTTC
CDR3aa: CASSLEAGDLYGYTF

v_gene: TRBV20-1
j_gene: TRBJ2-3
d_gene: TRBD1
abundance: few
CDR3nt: TGCAGTGCTATTCCCGGGACAGAGAACACAGATACGCAGTATTTT
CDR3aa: CSAIPGTENTDTQYF

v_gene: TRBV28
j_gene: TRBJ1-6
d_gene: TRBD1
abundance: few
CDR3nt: TGTGCCAGCCGCGGTGACAGGGACAATTCACCCCTCCACTTT
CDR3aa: CASRGDRDNSPLHF

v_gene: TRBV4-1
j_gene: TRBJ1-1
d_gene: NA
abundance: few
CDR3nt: TGCGCCAGCAGCCAAGATCCAGGTGACTCCCTCAACACTGAAGCTTTCTTT
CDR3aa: CASSQDPGDSLNTEAFF

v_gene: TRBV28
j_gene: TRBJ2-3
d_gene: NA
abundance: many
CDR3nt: TGTGCCAGCATAAGGTACGGGGCAGGAAGCACAGATACGCAGTATTTT
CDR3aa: CASIRYGAGSTDTQYF

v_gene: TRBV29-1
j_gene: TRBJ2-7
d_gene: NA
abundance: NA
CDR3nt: TGCAGCGTTGTGGGAACCTACGAGCAGTACTTC
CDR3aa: CSVVGTYEQYF

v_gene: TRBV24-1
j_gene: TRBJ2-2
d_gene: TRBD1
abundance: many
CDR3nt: TGTGCCACCGGGGTAGGGGGCAGAGGGGAGCTGTTTTTT
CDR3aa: CATGVGGRGELFF

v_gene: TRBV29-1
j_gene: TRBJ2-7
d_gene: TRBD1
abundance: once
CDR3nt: TGCAGCGCCCTCGACAGGGCTGGCGAGCAGTACTTC
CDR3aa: CSALDRAGEQYF

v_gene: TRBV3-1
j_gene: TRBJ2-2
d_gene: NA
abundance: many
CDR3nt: TGTGCCAGCAGCCAAGGGCGTCGTACCGGGGAGCTGTTTTTT
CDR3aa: CASSQGRRTGELFF

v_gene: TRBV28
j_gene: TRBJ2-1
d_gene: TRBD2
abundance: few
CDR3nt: TGTGCCAGCAGTTTGCGAGCGGGGAATAATGAGCAGTTCTTC
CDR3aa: CASSLRAGNNEQFF

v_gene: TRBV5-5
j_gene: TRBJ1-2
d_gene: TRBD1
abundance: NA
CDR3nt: TGTGCCAGCAGCTTCTCAGGGGGCTCGAAAGGCTACACCTTC
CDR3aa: CASSFSGGSKGYTF

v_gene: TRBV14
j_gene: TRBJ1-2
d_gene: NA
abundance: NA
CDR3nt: TGTGCCAGCAGCCAAGAACACAGACAAGGGGGCTACACCTTC
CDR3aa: CASSQEHRQGGYTF

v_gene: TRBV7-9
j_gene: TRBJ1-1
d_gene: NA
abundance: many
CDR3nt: TGTGCCAGCAGCTTAGCGGGAGTAGTGAGGGGACGCGCTTTCTTT
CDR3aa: CASSLAGVVRGRAFF

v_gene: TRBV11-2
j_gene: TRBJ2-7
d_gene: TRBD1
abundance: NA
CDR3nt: TGTGCCAGCAGCTTACCCGCCCGGGGACAGGGGTACCACGAGCAGTACTTC
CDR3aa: CASSLPARGQGYHEQYF

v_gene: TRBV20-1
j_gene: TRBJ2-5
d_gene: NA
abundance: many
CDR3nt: TGCAGTGCTAGTCCGCCTGGAAGGGGGTACCAAGAGACCCAGTACTTC
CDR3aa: CSASPPGRGYQETQYF

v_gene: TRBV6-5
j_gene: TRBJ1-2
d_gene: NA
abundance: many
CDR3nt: TGTGCCAGCAGTTACGGGAGGGGAAACTATGGCTACACCTTC
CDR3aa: CASSYGRGNYGYTF

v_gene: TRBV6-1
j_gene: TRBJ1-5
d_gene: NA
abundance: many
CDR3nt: TGTGCCAGCAGTGATGTGGGGGTTCATCAGCCCCAGCATTTT
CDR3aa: CASSDVGVHQPQHF

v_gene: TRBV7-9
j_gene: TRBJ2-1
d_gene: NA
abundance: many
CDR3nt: TGTGCCAGCAGCGACCGGACGGACTTAGATGAGCAGTTCTTC
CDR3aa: CASSDRTDLDEQFF

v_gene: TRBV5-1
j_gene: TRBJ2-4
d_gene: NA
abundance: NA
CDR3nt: TGCGCCAGCAGCAAAACCGGGACCAAAAACATTCAGTACTTC
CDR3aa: CASSKTGTKNIQYF

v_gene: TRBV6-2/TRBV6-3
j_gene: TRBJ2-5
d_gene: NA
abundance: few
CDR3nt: TGTGCCAGCAGTTATGAACGGCAGGCTGGGAGAGAGACCCAGTACTTC
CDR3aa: CASSYERQAGRETQYF

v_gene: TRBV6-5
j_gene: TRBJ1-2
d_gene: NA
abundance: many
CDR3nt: TGTGCCAGCAGTTACTCGTATGAAGGTCTGGATGGCTACACCTTC
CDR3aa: CASSYSYEGLDGYTF

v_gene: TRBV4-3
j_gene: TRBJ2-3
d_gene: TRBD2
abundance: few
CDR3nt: TGCGCCAGCAGCCAAGATCGCGGCGGGGGGGCCACAGATACGCAGTATTTT
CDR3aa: CASSQDRGGGATDTQYF

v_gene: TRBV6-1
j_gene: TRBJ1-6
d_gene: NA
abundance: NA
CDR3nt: TGTGCCAGCATGGCGCAGGGGCTTTATTCACCCCTCCACTTT
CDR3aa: CASMAQGLYSPLHF

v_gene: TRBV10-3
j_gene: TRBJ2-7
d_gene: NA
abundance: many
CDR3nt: TGTGCCATCAGTGTGGCGGACGGCTACGAGCAGTACTTC
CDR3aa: CAISVADGYEQYF

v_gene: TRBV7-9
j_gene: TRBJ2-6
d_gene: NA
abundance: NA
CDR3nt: TGTGCCAGCAGCGCCTCGTTAGCCGGGGCCAACGTCCTGACTTTC
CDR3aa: CASSASLAGANVLTF

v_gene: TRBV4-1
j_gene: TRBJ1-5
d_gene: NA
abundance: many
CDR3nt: TGCGCCAGCAGCCAGGCCGGGAATAGCAATCAGCCCCAGCATTTT
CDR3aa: CASSQAGNSNQPQHF

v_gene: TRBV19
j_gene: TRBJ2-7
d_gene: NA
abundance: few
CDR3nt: TGTGCCAGTGGGGTCCACTACGAGCAGTACTTC
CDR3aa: CASGVHYEQYF

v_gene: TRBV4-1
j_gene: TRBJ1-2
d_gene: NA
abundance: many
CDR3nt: TGCGCCAGCAGCCAACAAGCCGGGACTAACTATGGCTACACCTTC
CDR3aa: CASSQQAGTNYGYTF

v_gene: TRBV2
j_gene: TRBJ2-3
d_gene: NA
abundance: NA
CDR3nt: TGTGCCAGCACCCTAGTCCCGTCCTACACAGATACGCAGTATTTT
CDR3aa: CASTLVPSYTDTQYF

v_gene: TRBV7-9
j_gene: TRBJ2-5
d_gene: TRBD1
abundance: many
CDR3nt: TGTGCCAGCAGCCCGGGGACAGTTCAAGAGACCCAGTACTTC
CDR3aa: CASSPGTVQETQYF

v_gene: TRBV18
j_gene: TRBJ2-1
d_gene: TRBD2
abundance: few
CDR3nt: TGTGCCAGCTCACCAACACTAGCGGGGGGAAGGAATGAGCAGTTCTTC
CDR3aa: CASSPTLAGGRNEQFF

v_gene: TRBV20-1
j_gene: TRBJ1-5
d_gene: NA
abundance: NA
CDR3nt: TGCAGTGCCCCCGGCGGGCCCTATAGCAATCAGCCCCAGCATTTT
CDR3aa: CSAPGGPYSNQPQHF

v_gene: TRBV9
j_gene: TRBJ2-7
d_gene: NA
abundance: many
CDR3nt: TGTGCCAGCAGCGGGACCGGCGAGCAGTACTTC
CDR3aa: CASSGTGEQYF

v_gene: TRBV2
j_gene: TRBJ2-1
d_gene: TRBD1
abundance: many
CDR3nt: TGTGCCAGCAGGAATCCGGGACAGGGGATATATGAGCAGTTCTTC
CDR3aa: CASRNPGQGIYEQFF